This passage covers 20 T cell receptor beta chains from one sample sequenced in a study of shared clonotypes between healthy human individuals. TCRdb keeps only in-frame clones here, not all; method: immunoSEQ multiplex PCR. Of 1.4 million to 1.5 million clones listed, roughly 96% are singletons. The sequenced material came from naive CD4+ T cells sorted from blood. The sample's subset: CD45RA+ positively selected. These receptors came from a man between 25 and 39 years old in good health.

The V and J genes are TRBV27 and TRBJ2-1, with TRBD1 matching over 8 bases. Germline V gene data show CDR1 as MNHEY and CDR2 as SMNVEV (reference sequence). Unmatched junction bases numbered 6, after V lost 5 bases and J lost 9 bases. The CDR3 contains 13 residues. Here the CDR3 DNA reads TGTGCCAGCAGTACCCGGACAGGGTTTGAGCAGTTCTTC. Translated: CASSTRTGFEQFF.

The rearrangement links TRBV5-5 to TRBJ1-4; weak D call: TRBD1 (5 bases). Germline loops: CDR1 SGHKS, CDR2 YYEKEE (reference sequence). Deletions cut 0 bases from V and 7 bases from J, with 16 bases between. The CDR3 loop spans 16 amino acids. CDR3 bases: TGTGCCAGCAGCTTGGTGCCGGGACTGCCTAGTGAAAAACTGTTTTTT. It yields the protein CASSLVPGLPSEKLFF.

This clone was detected once. The chain has TRBV19 and TRBJ2-7, with D hard to call. V lost 5 bases and J lost 3, with 11 bases in between. CDR1 and CDR2 from the germline V gene are LNHDA and SQIVND (reference sequence). This CDR3 contains 13 residues. The CDR3 sequence: CASSSGSYYEQYF. CDR3 coding DNA: TGTGCCAGTAGTTCAGGCAGTTACTACGAGCAGTACTTC.

This clone has a single count. CDR3 amino acids: CASSLVSGRAGDEQFF. CDR3 in DNA: TGTGCCAGCAGCTTGGTTAGCGGGAGGGCCGGAGATGAGCAGTTCTTC. This chain uses TRBV5-4 with TRBJ2-1, with 11 bases lining up with TRBD2. This CDR3 has 16 amino acids. CDR1 SGHNT and CDR2 YYREEE come from the germline V gene (reference sequence). The V gene end was trimmed by 0 bases and the J gene end by 8 bases; junction bases not matched to a gene: 7.

This rearrangement joins TRBV18 to TRBJ2-5; the D gene is possibly TRBD1 (5 bases). Germline V gives CDR1 KGHSH, CDR2 LQKENI. CDR3 length: 15 amino acids. V lost 0 bases and J lost 1, with 9 bases in between. The CDR3 here is CASSPPSQGQETQYF. The CDR3 bases are TGTGCCAGCTCACCACCGTCCCAGGGCCAAGAGACCCAGTACTTC.

The chain couples TRBV6-5 to TRBJ1-2; 12 bases fit TRBD1. Germline V lookup: CDR1 MNHEY, CDR2 SVGAGI. The CDR3 loop spans 15 amino acids. V shed 5 bases, J shed 6 bases, and the junction held 7 bases outside the gene matches. This CDR3 reads CASSTPGQGANGYTF. In DNA form, the CDR3 reads TGTGCCAGCAGTACACCGGGACAGGGGGCGAATGGCTACACCTTC.

The chain is built from TRBV4-3 and TRBJ1-5; the match to TRBD1 covers 9 bases. Per germline, CDR1 LGHNA and CDR2 YSLEER. V trimming: 2 bases; J trimming: 4 bases; junction bases outside the gene matches: 6. This CDR3 has 16 amino acids. For the CDR3, the DNA is TGCGCCAGCAGCCAAAAATCCGGGACAGGGAATCAGCCCCAGCATTTT. The encoded protein is CASSQKSGTGNQPQHF.

CDR3 region: CASSPGPPFTQYF. CDR3 DNA: TGTGCCAGCAGCCCCGGCCCGCCTTTTACGCAGTATTTT. The chain links TRBV7-9 to TRBJ2-3; no definite D call. Germline values: CDR1 SEHNR, CDR2 FQNEAQ (reference sequence). Trimming pared 5 bases from V and 8 bases from J, leaving 14 bases between. The CDR3 extends over 13 amino acids. Full variable domain (missing parts from reference TRBV7-9 and TRBJ2-3): DTGVSQNPRHKITKRGQNVTFRCDPISEHNRLYWYRQTLGQGPEFLTYFQNEAQLEKSRLLSDRFSAERPKGSFSTLEIQRTEQGDSAMYLCASSPGPPFTQYFGPGTRLTVL.

The rearrangement joins TRBV6-5 to TRBJ2-7; D unclear. Germline CDR1 MNHEY, CDR2 SVGAGI. The V gene lost 0 bases and the J gene lost 4 bases, with 10 bases spanning the gap. The CDR3 is made up of 14 amino acids. The CDR3 here is CASSYSAVRYEQYF. The CDR3 DNA sequence: TGTGCCAGCAGTTACTCGGCAGTTAGATACGAGCAGTACTTC.

This chain joins TRBV7-2 and TRBJ2-3, with D unresolved. CDR1 is SGHTA and CDR2 is FQGNSA in the germline V gene. CDR3 size: 18 residues. V shed 1 base and J shed 0 bases, with 17 bases lying between them. DNA for the CDR3: TGTGCCAGCAGCTTAGTCGGAACCCCCCGAACTAGCACAGATACGCAGTATTTT. Translated: CASSLVGTPRTSTDTQYF.

J is TRBJ2-3 and V is TRBV6-5, with no clear D. The CDR3 runs to 13 residues. Germline V gene lookup returns CDR1 MNHEY and CDR2 SVGAGI. The V and J ends lost 8 bases and 4 bases respectively, with 13 bases between them. The chain's CDR3 is CASFDSVADTQYF. The CDR3 region has the DNA TGTGCCAGCTTTGACTCAGTCGCAGATACGCAGTATTTT.

V usage is TRBV27 and J usage is TRBJ1-5; TRBD1 is a possible D gene (6 bases). This CDR3 spans 15 amino acids. CDR1 and CDR2 from the germline V gene are MNHEY and SMNVEV (reference sequence). V was shortened by 4 bases and J by 1 base, with 11 bases between the two germline ends. CDR3 bases: TGTGCCAGCAGTTATTTAGGGGGAAGCAATCAGCCCCAGCATTTT. This sequence encodes CASSYLGGSNQPQHF.

V is TRBV5-1 and J is TRBJ2-3; TRBD1 aligns across 7 bases. The CDR3 consists of 15 residues. Per the germline V gene, CDR1 is SGHRS and CDR2 is YFSETQ. V lost 4 bases to trimming and J lost 4 bases; unmatched junction nucleotides: 9. CDR3 DNA sequence: TGCGCCAGCAGCGCGACAGGGTATCGGCCAGATACGCAGTATTTT. It is translated as CASSATGYRPDTQYF.

The genes are TRBV7-2 and TRBJ2-3; 7 nucleotides match TRBD2. CDR1 is SGHTA, CDR2 FQGNSA, per germline. The CDR3 runs 13 residues. Germline trimming cut 3 bases from V and 8 bases from J; bases unmatched to any gene: 5. DNA of the CDR3: TGTGCCAGCAGCTTTGGCGGGGGAGGTACGCAGTATTTT. Encoded protein: CASSFGGGGTQYF.

The V call is TRBV28, the J call TRBJ2-6; 8 bases line up with TRBD1. The CDR3 spans 14 residues. The germline CDR1 and CDR2 sequences are MDHEN and SYDVKM. J was trimmed by 12 bases and V by 6 bases; bases with no gene match: 10. CDR3 nucleotides: TGTGCCAGCAGCTCTCCTACAGGGGGTCGCGTCCTGACTTTC. Amino acid sequence: CASSSPTGGRVLTF.

V gene TRBV2 combines with J gene TRBJ2-7; D is perhaps TRBD2 (6 bases). V lost 6 bases, J lost 2 bases, and 17 bases lay in between. This CDR3 contains 15 residues. The V gene's germline CDR1 is SNHLY and CDR2 FYNNEI. The CDR3 region has the DNA TGTGCCAGCAGCCTCATAGCGTCGGGGGCCTACGAGCAGTACTTC. Protein product: CASSLIASGAYEQYF.

The count of this clone is one. This chain joins TRBV25-1 and TRBJ2-7, with 7 bases identical to TRBD2. V lost 7 bases and J lost 4; bases outside the gene matches: 1. In germline, CDR1 is MGHDK, CDR2 SYGVNS. The CDR3 runs to 11 residues. This chain's CDR3 is CASTGGYEQYF. CDR3 nucleotide sequence: TGTGCCAGCACCGGGGGGTACGAGCAGTACTTC.

J is TRBJ2-2 and V is TRBV5-8, with D uncertain. Germline V CDR1 and CDR2: SGHTS, YDEGEE. This CDR3 has 13 amino acids. Trimming shortened V by 3 bases and J by 1 base, and 4 bases separated the two germline ends. The CDR3 DNA is TGTGCCAGCAGCTCCGAGAACACCGGGGAGCTGTTTTTT. It yields the protein CASSSENTGELFF.

The chain is built from TRBV9 and TRBJ1-1; D is ambiguous. The germline V and J ends were trimmed by 5 bases and 5 bases, with 16 bases remaining between them. Per germline, CDR1 SGDLS and CDR2 YYNGEE. CDR3 length: 14 amino acids. In DNA form, the CDR3 reads TGTGCCAGCAGTCCGAACGCCAGAGGGACTGAAGCTTTCTTT. This translates into CASSPNARGTEAFF.

The chain employs TRBV5-6 and TRBJ2-2; tentatively, D is TRBD1 (6 bases). The germline V gene has CDR1 SGHDT and CDR2 YYEEEE. The V and J ends lost 4 bases and 7 bases respectively, with 20 bases between them. The CDR3 contains 16 residues. The CDR3, as DNA: TGTGCCAGCAGCGAATCAACAGCCAGGGGTGGCGGGGAGCTGTTTTTT. It codes for CASSESTARGGGELFF.